This is a list of T cell receptor beta chains from one sample in a study of T-cell memory formation after mild COVID-19. TCRdb re-derived calls from the 5' RACE reads in MiXCR, one entry per CDR3 protein. The data show a few hundred thousand distinct CDR3 sequences, with 16% seen just once and 23% held by the top ten. The sequencing sample was made of PBMCs or a T cell subset sorted from them (not recorded which). Every receptor here comes from a young man who had mild COVID-19 (a few samples of this study predate the infection). Cell type and time point are not known. Both conserved end residues are part of each CDR3. D genes are given only for firm matches. Not every row has a clone size; where given, it reads once, few, many or a size class.

>few|.|TRBJ2-6|TRBV4-3
CASSQGGTASGANVLTF
TGCGCCAGCAGCCAGGGGGGCACAGCGTCTGGGGCCAACGTCCTGACTTTC
>.|TRBD2|TRBJ2-3|TRBV6-2/TRBV6-3
CASSRTTLLAGVTDTQYF
TGTGCCAGCAGCCGAACAACGTTACTAGCGGGAGTCACAGATACGCAGTATTTT
>.|TRBD2|TRBJ2-1|TRBV25-1
CASSEPGGGHNEQFF
TGTGCCAGCAGTGAACCAGGCGGGGGGCACAATGAGCAGTTCTTC
>.|.|TRBJ2-2|TRBV7-2
CASSQAGRTGELFF
TGTGCCAGCAGCCAAGCGGGCAGGACCGGGGAGCTGTTTTTT
>.|.|TRBJ2-5|TRBV20-1
CSARIAPLQETQYF
TGCAGTGCTAGAATAGCACCTCTCCAAGAGACCCAGTACTTC
>.|.|TRBJ2-1|TRBV15
CATSRVSGGDEQFF
TGTGCCACCAGCAGAGTTAGCGGCGGGGATGAGCAGTTCTTC
>.|.|TRBJ2-3|TRBV12-5
CASGRGSPDTQYF
TGTGCTAGTGGCCGAGGGAGTCCAGATACGCAGTATTTT
>.|TRBD1|TRBJ2-3|TRBV10-1
CASSALTGGTDTQYF
TGCGCCAGCAGTGCCCTTACAGGGGGCACAGATACGCAGTATTTT
>.|.|TRBJ1-1|TRBV5-1
CASTSFNPDTEAFF
TGCGCCAGCACCTCATTTAACCCGGACACTGAAGCTTTCTTT
>.|TRBD1|TRBJ1-6|TRBV20-1
CSANRGRDSPLHF
TGCAGTGCAAACAGGGGGCGCGATTCACCCCTCCACTTT
>many|TRBD1|TRBJ2-3|TRBV24-1
CATSDSQGARDTQYF
TGTGCCACCAGTGATTCCCAGGGGGCCAGAGATACGCAGTATTTT
>few|.|TRBJ1-6|TRBV7-9
CASSSPTAHNSPLHF
TGTGCCAGCAGTTCCCCGACAGCTCATAATTCACCCCTCCACTTT
>many|.|TRBJ2-5|TRBV18
CASSPDSQETQYF
TGTGCCAGCTCACCCGACAGTCAAGAGACCCAGTACTTC
>few|.|TRBJ2-3|TRBV28
CASSSSGGASTDTQYF
TGTGCCAGCAGTTCCTCCGGCGGGGCGAGCACAGATACGCAGTATTTT
>many|.|TRBJ2-3|TRBV12-5
CASGPDSLDTQYF
TGTGCTAGTGGTCCGGACAGCTTAGATACGCAGTATTTT
>.|.|TRBJ1-2|TRBV5-1
CASTRGGGYGYTF
TGCGCCAGCACCAGGGGAGGGGGATATGGCTACACCTTC
>.|.|TRBJ1-2|TRBV5-4
CASSSGEGSYGYTF
TGTGCCAGCAGTTCGGGAGAGGGTTCCTATGGCTACACCTTC
>few|.|TRBJ1-4|TRBV12-3/TRBV12-4
CASRQEGKLFF
TGTGCCAGCAGGCAGGAGGGAAAACTGTTTTTT
>few|.|TRBJ2-3|TRBV6-6
CASSLRDTRVDTQYF
TGTGCCAGCAGCCTTCGGGACACCCGCGTCGATACGCAGTATTTT
>few|.|TRBJ2-1|TRBV24-1
CATSVRLGEDEQFF
TGTGCCACCAGTGTTCGCCTTGGGGAAGATGAGCAGTTCTTC
>.|.|TRBJ2-2|TRBV2
CASSDGMGLTGELFF
TGTGCCAGCAGTGACGGGATGGGGCTCACCGGGGAGCTGTTTTTT
>.|TRBD1|TRBJ2-3|TRBV20-1
CSANRQGFTTDTQYF
TGCAGTGCTAACCGACAGGGATTCACCACAGATACGCAGTATTTT
>few|.|TRBJ1-3|TRBV11-2
CASSLRARATIYF
TGTGCCAGCAGCCTCCGGGCCCGGGCCACCATATATTTT
>.|.|TRBJ1-1|TRBV21-1
CASRLSQDTEAFF
TGTGCCAGCCGCTTATCACAGGACACTGAAGCTTTCTTT
>.|.|TRBJ2-3|TRBV5-1
CASSLEGRTDTQYF
TGCGCCAGCAGCTTGGAGGGCCGCACAGATACGCAGTATTTT
>.|.|TRBJ1-5|TRBV6-2/TRBV6-3
CASSYGGVSNQPQHF
TGTGCCAGCAGTTACGGTGGGGTTAGCAATCAGCCCCAGCATTTT
>.|.|TRBJ1-2|TRBV20-1
CSQHLGTPNYGYTF
TGCAGTCAACATCTCGGGACACCCAACTATGGCTACACCTTC
>.|.|TRBJ2-3|TRBV20-1
CSAQRAASTDTQYF
TGCAGTGCCCAACGGGCAGCGAGCACAGATACGCAGTATTTT
>.|TRBD2|TRBJ2-1|TRBV19
CASSIELAGAWWQFF
TGTGCCAGTAGTATAGAACTAGCGGGGGCCTGGTGGCAGTTCTTC
>.|TRBD1|TRBJ1-2|TRBV14
CASSQVPLTGDYGYTF
TGTGCCAGCAGCCAAGTTCCGTTGACAGGGGACTATGGCTACACCTTC
>.|.|TRBJ2-3|TRBV9
CASSPGLGYDTQYF
TGTGCCAGCAGCCCCGGACTCGGGTACGATACGCAGTATTTT